These 17 T cell receptor beta chains were sequenced from one sample in a study of control samples from healthy donors and cancer patients. Sequencing was performed with immunoSEQ multiplex PCR; in TCRdb, only in-frame clones are kept and a portion is missing. The table has around 13,000 clones, around 94% seen once; the top ten hold roughly a quarter. Sequencing was performed on PBMCs. Receptor source: a man aged 70-80 years with head and neck cancer.

The rearrangement joins TRBV19 to TRBJ2-1, with D possibly matching TRBD1 (5 bases). The CDR3 spans 13 residues. With 6 bases removed from V and 5 bases from J, the gap between germline ends came to 11 bases. The germline V gene encodes CDR1 LNHDA and CDR2 SQIVND (reference sequence). The CDR3 region is CASSLGANNEQFF. DNA for the CDR3: TGTGCCAGTAGCCTTGGGGCAAACAATGAGCAGTTCTTC.

This chain uses TRBV13 with TRBJ1-1; D remains ambiguous. The CDR3 runs 13 residues. Trimming cost V 5 bases and J 4 bases, with 11 bases left between them. Germline loops: CDR1 PRHDT, CDR2 FYEKMQ (reference sequence). The CDR3 DNA reads TGTGCCAGCAGCCCACGGGCCCTCACTGAAGCTTTCTTT. The encoded protein is CASSPRALTEAFF.

This chain links TRBV12-3 or TRBV12-4 with TRBJ1-2; no clear D gene. The CDR3 sequence is 13 residues long. Trimming took off 1 base at V and 4 bases at J, with 7 bases between the two ends. The CDR3 loop reads CASSLDRLYGYTF. The CDR3 DNA is TGTGCCAGCAGTTTAGACAGACTCTATGGCTACACCTTC.

This clone was recorded only once. This sequence joins TRBV3-1 (or the pseudogene TRBV3-2) and TRBJ2-2; D gene uncertain. Germline CDR1 and CDR2: LGHDT and YNNKEL (reference sequence). The CDR3 consists of 15 residues. The germline V and J ends were trimmed by 4 bases and 6 bases, with 15 bases remaining between them. The CDR3 spells CASSLMVGEAGELFF. CDR3 bases: TGTGCCAGCAGCCTGATGGTGGGCGAGGCCGGGGAGCTGTTTTTT.

The V gene is TRBV6-1, the J gene TRBJ1-2; 7 bases align to TRBD1. CDR1 MNHNS and CDR2 SASEGT come from the germline V gene. The CDR3 loop spans 15 amino acids. The ends lost 1 base at V and 0 bases at J; junction bases unmatched: 2. CDR3 nucleotides: TGTGCCAGCAGTGAAGGGGGACAGCCTAACTATGGCTACACCTTC. Translation: CASSEGGQPNYGYTF.

The chain has TRBV19 and TRBJ2-7, with 7 bases aligning to TRBD2. Per germline, CDR1 LNHDA and CDR2 SQIVND (reference sequence). V gave up 3 bases and J gave up 2 bases; unmatched junction bases: 4. The CDR3 runs 14 residues. The CDR3 here is CASSITLAAYEQYF. The CDR3 DNA follows: TGTGCCAGTAGTATCACCCTAGCGGCCTACGAGCAGTACTTC. Full variable domain (rest looked up from reference TRBV19 and TRBJ2-7): DGGITQSPKYLFRKEGQNVTLSCEQNLNHDAMYWYRQDPGQGLRLIYYSQIVNDFQKGDIAEGYSVSREKKESFPLTVTSAQKNPTAFYLCASSITLAAYEQYFGPGTRLTVT.

The chain carries TRBV10-2 and TRBJ2-5; D ambiguous. V lost 5 bases, J lost 1 base, and 11 bases lay in between. The CDR3 consists of 14 residues. CDR1 and CDR2 from the germline V gene are WSHSY and SAAADI. Written as DNA, the CDR3 is TGCGCCAGCAGTTCCCCTATTCGCCAAGAGACCCAGTACTTC. The encoded protein is CASSSPIRQETQYF.

This CDR3 reads CASSLGSAVGGELFF. DNA for the CDR3: TGCGCCAGCAGCTTGGGTAGCGCCGTCGGCGGGGAGCTGTTTTTT. The chain has TRBV5-1 and TRBJ2-2, with a possible D match to TRBD2 (5 bases). The CDR3 has 15 amino acids. Trimming pared 0 bases from V and 7 bases from J, leaving 13 bases between. Germline assignment: CDR1 SGHRS and CDR2 YFSETQ.

This sequence joins TRBV7-9 and TRBJ2-7; TRBD1 agrees at 10 bases. V gave up 1 base and J gave up 2 bases; unmatched junction bases: 5. The CDR3 runs 16 residues. Per germline, CDR1 SEHNR and CDR2 FQNEAQ (reference sequence). The DNA of the CDR3 is TGTGCCAGCAGCTTAGTAGGGACAGGGGAACCCTACGAGCAGTACTTC. Its protein product is CASSLVGTGEPYEQYF.

The chain has TRBV3-1 (or the pseudogene TRBV3-2) and TRBJ1-2, with 7 bases identical to TRBD1. Germline-derived CDR1 and CDR2 are LGHDT and YNNKEL (reference sequence). This CDR3 region has 14 residues. V gave up 1 base and J gave up 7 bases; unmatched junction bases: 6. The CDR3 protein is CASSQVRGRSGYTF. For the CDR3, the DNA is TGTGCCAGCAGCCAAGTTAGGGGGCGCAGTGGCTACACCTTC.

The chain recombines TRBV11-2 with TRBJ2-5; 14 bases fit TRBD2. With V trimmed by 3 bases and J by 4 bases, 1 base remained unmatched. This CDR3 has 15 residues. CDR1 and CDR2 from the germline V gene are SGHAT and FQNNGV. The CDR3 DNA follows: TGTGCCAGCAGCTTCGGACTAGCGGGGGGAGAGACCCAGTACTTC. It translates to CASSFGLAGGETQYF.

The J gene is TRBJ2-5, the V gene TRBV7-2, with 10 bases lining up with TRBD2. V lost 3 bases, J lost 6 bases, and 7 bases stayed unmatched. The CDR3 has 15 amino acids. In germline, CDR1 is SGHTA, CDR2 FQGNSA. The CDR3, as DNA: TGTGCCAGCAGCTTCCAGCGGGGGGGCGGGAAGACCCAGTACTTC. Protein sequence: CASSFQRGGGKTQYF.

V gene TRBV5-4 combines with J gene TRBJ2-1, with D tentatively TRBD2 (6 bases). In germline, CDR1 is SGHNT, CDR2 YYREEE (reference sequence). CDR3 length: 15 amino acids. The V gene lost 0 bases and the J gene lost 2 bases, with 9 bases spanning the gap. The CDR3, as DNA: TGTGCCAGCAGCTTGGATCGGGGGACCTACAATGAGCAGTTCTTC. This encodes CASSLDRGTYNEQFF. Using reference TRBV5-4 and TRBJ2-1 for the parts outside the CDR3, the full variable domain is ETGVTQSPTHLIKTRGQQVTLRCSSQSGHNTVSWYQQALGQGPQFIFQYYREEENGRGNFPPRFSGLQFPNYSSELNVNALELDDSALYLCASSLDRGTYNEQFFGPGTRLTVL.

This rearrangement joins TRBV6-1 to TRBJ2-7, with a tentative D call TRBD1 (5 bases). This CDR3 is 14 amino acids long. Germline CDR1 is MNHNS and CDR2 is SASEGT. Trimming took off 0 bases at V and 6 bases at J, with 12 bases between the two ends. This CDR3 reads CASSEAGQLGEQYF. CDR3 DNA: TGTGCCAGCAGTGAAGCGGGGCAGCTCGGCGAGCAGTACTTC.

J is TRBJ1-2 and V is TRBV2, with 7 bases that match TRBD1. Trimming cost V 5 bases and J 6 bases; bases outside gene matches: 6. This CDR3 is 13 amino acids long. Germline loops: CDR1 SNHLY, CDR2 FYNNEI. CDR3 amino acids: CASSLTGLNGYTF. Written as DNA, the CDR3 is TGTGCCAGCAGTTTGACAGGGCTTAATGGCTACACCTTC.

In this sample, this clone turned up once. The rearrangement links TRBV6-5 to TRBJ2-5; TRBD2 aligns across 8 bases. The CDR3 extends over 13 amino acids. V trimming: 10 bases; J trimming: 3 bases; junction bases outside the gene matches: 7. In germline, CDR1 is MNHEY, CDR2 SVGAGI. The CDR3 DNA follows: TGTGCCACCCAGCGGGAGCGGAAAGAGACCCAGTACTTC. It translates to CATQRERKETQYF.

The rearrangement uses TRBV9 and TRBJ2-3, with 16 positions matching TRBD2. CDR1 SGDLS and CDR2 YYNGEE come from the germline V gene. The CDR3 is 17 residues long. Trimming removed 4 bases from V and 8 bases from J; junction bases left unmatched: 10. CDR3 region: CASSPRGTSGGALTQYF. The CDR3 DNA is TGTGCCAGCAGCCCGCGGGGGACTAGCGGGGGGGCCCTTACGCAGTATTTT.